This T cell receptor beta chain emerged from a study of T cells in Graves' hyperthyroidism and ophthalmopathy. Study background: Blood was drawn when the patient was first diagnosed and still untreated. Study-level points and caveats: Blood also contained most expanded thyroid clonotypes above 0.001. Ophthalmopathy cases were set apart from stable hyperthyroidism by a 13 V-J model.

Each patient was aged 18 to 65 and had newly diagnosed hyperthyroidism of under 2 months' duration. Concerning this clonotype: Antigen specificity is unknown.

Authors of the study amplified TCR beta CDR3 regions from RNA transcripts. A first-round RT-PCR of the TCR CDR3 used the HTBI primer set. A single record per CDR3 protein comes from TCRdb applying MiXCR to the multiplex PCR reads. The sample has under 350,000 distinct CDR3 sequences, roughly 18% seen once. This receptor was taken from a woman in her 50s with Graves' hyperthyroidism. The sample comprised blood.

CDR3 in amino acids: CADNRDRSSYEQYV. For the CDR3, the DNA is TGTGCCGACAACCGGGACAGGAGCTCCTACGAGCAGTACGTC. The gene calls are TRBV24-1 and TRBJ2-7; 8 bases fit TRBD1. V was pared by 12 bases and J by 0 bases, with 9 bases of the junction left unmatched. This CDR3 contains 14 residues. Germline lookup yields CDR1 KGHDR and CDR2 SFDVKD.